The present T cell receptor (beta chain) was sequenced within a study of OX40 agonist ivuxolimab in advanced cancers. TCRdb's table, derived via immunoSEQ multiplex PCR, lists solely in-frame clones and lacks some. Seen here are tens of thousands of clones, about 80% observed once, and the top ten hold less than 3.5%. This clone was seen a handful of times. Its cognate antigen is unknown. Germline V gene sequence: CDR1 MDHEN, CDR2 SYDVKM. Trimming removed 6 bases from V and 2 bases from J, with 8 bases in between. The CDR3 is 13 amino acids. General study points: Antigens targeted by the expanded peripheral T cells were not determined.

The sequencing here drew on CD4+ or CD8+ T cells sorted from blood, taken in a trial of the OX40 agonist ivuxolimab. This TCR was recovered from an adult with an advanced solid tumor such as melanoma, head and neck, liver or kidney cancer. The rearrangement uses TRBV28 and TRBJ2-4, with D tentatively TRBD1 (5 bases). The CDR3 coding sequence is TGTGCCAGCAGCGACAGCCCCAAAAACATTCAGTACTTC. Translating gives CASSDSPKNIQYF.